One sample yielded the 31 T cell receptor beta chains listed below, sequenced in a study of T cells in Graves' hyperthyroidism and ophthalmopathy. From RNA transcripts, TCR beta CDR3 regions were amplified. The HTBI primer set drove a first-round RT-PCR of the TCR CDR3. TCRdb itself ran the multiplex PCR reads through MiXCR, one entry per CDR3 protein. The data hold more than 600,000 distinct CDR3 sequences, with around 17% observed a single time. The sequenced material came from blood. The receptors here all came from a man aged 18-30 years with Graves' hyperthyroidism.

This clonotype was seen at least ten times. The chain joins TRBV27 to TRBJ2-1, with 11 bases identical to TRBD2. The CDR3 sequence is 15 residues long. The junction had 8 bases not matched to a gene; V was cut back by 6 bases and J by 7 bases. Germline V CDR1 and CDR2: MNHEY, SMNVEV (reference sequence). Here the CDR3 DNA reads TGTGCCAGCAGCCCCGGGACTAGCGGAGCAAATGAGCAGTTCTTC. Residues: CASSPGTSGANEQFF.

CDR3 nucleotide sequence: TGTGCCAGCAGGGAGCGGGGGGGCGGCAATCAGCCCCAGCATTTT. The encoded protein is CASRERGGGNQPQHF. The chain uses TRBV6-1 and TRBJ1-5; D perhaps matches TRBD1 (6 bases). Per germline, CDR1 MNHNS and CDR2 SASEGT. Between the trimmed V and J ends, which lost 6 bases and 2 bases, there was a span of 14 bases. The CDR3 contains 15 residues.

Many counts were recorded for this clonotype. J is TRBJ2-7 and V is TRBV28; TRBD1 matches at 7 bases. Unmatched junction bases numbered 6, after V lost 2 bases and J lost 2 bases. The CDR3 extends over 15 amino acids. The V gene's germline CDR1 is MDHEN and CDR2 SYDVKM. This CDR3 is CASSLPGTVTYEQYF. CDR3 bases: TGTGCCAGCAGTTTACCCGGGACAGTTACCTACGAGCAGTACTTC.

V usage is TRBV9 and J usage is TRBJ1-2; possibly TRBD1 for D (5 bases). Germline loops: CDR1 SGDLS, CDR2 YYNGEE. V lost 0 bases and J 6 bases, leaving 9 bases between the germline ends. This CDR3 is built from 13 residues. In DNA form, the CDR3 reads TGTGCCAGCAGCGTAGAGGGGTTGGATGGCTACACCTTC. Protein product: CASSVEGLDGYTF. The complete variable domain, with remaining parts taken from reference TRBV9 and TRBJ1-2, reads DSGVTQTPKHLITATGQRVTLRCSPRSGDLSVYWYQQSLDQGLQFLIQYYNGEERAKGNILERFSAQQFPDLHSELNLSSLELGDSALYFCASSVEGLDGYTFGSGTRLTVV.

This clonotype appeared many times. The rearrangement joins TRBV10-3 to TRBJ2-7; 10 bases map to TRBD1. Trimming cost V 6 bases and J 5 bases; bases outside gene matches: 4. The germline V gene encodes CDR1 ENHRY and CDR2 SYGVKD. CDR3 length: 13 residues. CDR3 DNA: TGTGCCATCAGATTAGGACAGGGGGACGAGCAGTACTTC. Residues: CAIRLGQGDEQYF.

The V gene is TRBV29-1, the J gene TRBJ2-4; TRBD1 matches 10 bases. This CDR3 has 15 residues. Looked up from germline, CDR1 is SQVTM and CDR2 is ANQGSEA. The V segment lost 0 bases and the J segment 9 bases; nucleotides outside the gene matches: 8. The CDR3 DNA sequence: TGCAGCGTTGAAGACCTGACAGGGGGCGTTGGCATTCAGTACTTC. Protein sequence: CSVEDLTGGVGIQYF.

The sample holds many counts of this clonotype. The chain links TRBV29-1 to TRBJ2-3; D uncertain. Per germline, CDR1 SQVTM and CDR2 ANQGSEA. The V end lost 4 bases, the J end lost 4 bases, and 3 bases lay between the germline ends. This CDR3 region has 10 residues. The CDR3 sequence is CSVASDTQYF. The CDR3 DNA is TGCAGCGTTGCCTCAGATACGCAGTATTTT.

This clonotype was seen a few times. V and J are TRBV15 and TRBJ2-1, with D perhaps TRBD1 or TRBD2 (5 bases each). V was shortened by 5 bases and J by 4 bases, with 12 bases between the two germline ends. CDR1 is LNHNV and CDR2 is YYDKDF in the germline V gene (reference sequence). The CDR3 totals 14 residues. Here the CDR3 DNA reads TGTGCCACCAGCGACCGGGACGCATACAATGAGCAGTTCTTC. Protein product: CATSDRDAYNEQFF. Supplemented by reference TRBV15 and TRBJ2-1, the full variable domain reads DAMVIQNPRYQVTQFGKPVTLSCSQTLNHNVMYWYQQKSSQAPKLLFHYYDKDFNNEADTPDNFQSRRPNTSFCFLDIRSPGLGDTAMYLCATSDRDAYNEQFFGPGTRLTVL.

The table lists this clonotype with a few counts. The chain carries TRBV2 and TRBJ2-1; D possibly corresponds to TRBD2 (6 bases). CDR1 is SNHLY, CDR2 FYNNEI, per germline. This CDR3 is built from 12 residues. V lost 7 bases, J lost 8 bases, and 12 bases lay in between. CDR3: CASTLTRDEQFF. As DNA, the CDR3 is TGTGCCAGCACCCTGACTAGAGATGAGCAGTTCTTC.

V is TRBV19 and J is TRBJ1-6, with D hard to call. Germline V gene sequence: CDR1 LNHDA, CDR2 SQIVND (reference sequence). The CDR3 has 14 residues. The V end was cut by 10 bases, the J end by 7 bases, with 17 bases between. The CDR3 sequence: CATCGLSPNSPLHF. The CDR3 region has the DNA TGTGCCACCTGTGGTCTTTCACCGAATTCACCCCTCCACTTT. The variable domain in full, completed from reference TRBV19 and TRBJ1-6, reads DGGITQSPKYLFRKEGQNVTLSCEQNLNHDAMYWYRQDPGQGLRLIYYSQIVNDFQKGDIAEGYSVSREKKESFPLTVTSAQKNPTAFYLCATCGLSPNSPLHFGNGTRLTVT.

This clonotype was recorded many times. The J gene is TRBJ2-7, the V gene TRBV6-2 or TRBV6-3, with 7 positions matching TRBD2. The CDR3 length is 11 residues. Germline assignment: CDR1 MNHEY and CDR2 SVGEGT. The junction had 2 bases not matched to a gene; V was cut back by 6 bases and J by 6 bases. The CDR3 region has the DNA TGTGCCAGCAGCTGGACTAGCGAGCAGTACTTC. Translation gives CASSWTSEQYF.

The V and J genes are TRBV27 and TRBJ2-2; D may match TRBD1 or TRBD2 (6 bases each). Germline CDR1 reads MNHEY; CDR2 reads SMNVEV (reference sequence). With 5 bases removed from V and 7 bases from J, the gap between germline ends came to 26 bases. The CDR3 spans 18 residues. The CDR3 region has the DNA TGTGCCAGCAGTGCTACGACAAGGGGGGCTCGTACGGTCGGGGAGCTGTTTTTT. Translating it yields CASSATTRGARTVGELFF.

This clonotype was seen a handful of times. This rearrangement joins TRBV7-3 to TRBJ2-2; TRBD1 matches at 9 bases. After removal of 6 bases from V and 5 bases from J, the junction contained 7 bases not matched to a gene. Germline V gene sequence: CDR1 SGHTA, CDR2 FQGTGA. The CDR3 loop spans 15 amino acids. The CDR3 protein is CASSSRQGETGELFF. For the CDR3, the DNA is TGTGCCAGCAGTTCCAGACAGGGGGAAACCGGGGAGCTGTTTTTT.

This clonotype was picked up many times. The V call is TRBV6-6, the J call TRBJ2-5; 8 bases align to TRBD2. CDR1 and CDR2 (germline): MNHNY, SVGAGI (reference sequence). J gave up 0 bases and V 2 bases, and 5 bases lay outside the gene matches. The CDR3 consists of 16 residues. CDR3 bases: TGTGCCAGCAGTTACACCCGACTAGCGAACCAAGAGACCCAGTACTTC. It specifies CASSYTRLANQETQYF.

The CDR3 is CASSPALDQPQHF. In nucleotides, the CDR3 is TGTGCCAGCTCACCAGCCCTTGACCAGCCCCAGCATTTT. The genes are TRBV18 and TRBJ1-5; D is unresolved. V was cut by 2 bases and J by 7 bases, with 9 bases left in between. In germline, CDR1 is KGHSH, CDR2 LQKENI. This CDR3 region has 13 residues. Full variable domain (outside the CDR3, taken from reference TRBV18 and TRBJ1-5): NAGVMQNPRHLVRRRGQEARLRCSPMKGHSHVYWYRQLPEEGLKFMVYLQKENIIDESGMPKERFSAEFPKEGPSILRIQQVVRGDSAAYFCASSPALDQPQHFGDGTRLSIL.

This clonotype was picked up a small number of times. The chain is built from TRBV30 and TRBJ2-3; D not resolved. V shed 3 bases and J shed 8 bases, with 12 bases lying between them. The CDR3 covers 12 residues. From germline, CDR1 is GTSNPN and CDR2 SVGIG (reference sequence). Here the CDR3 DNA reads TGTGCCTGGAGCAGGATAGCTGGTACGCAGTATTTT. Translating it yields CAWSRIAGTQYF.

This clonotype was observed at least ten times. The chain combines TRBV20-1 with TRBJ2-5; D is uncertain. The CDR3 has 10 amino acids. Trimming cost V 5 bases and J 3 bases, with 4 bases left between them. From germline, CDR1 is DFQATT and CDR2 SNEGSKA (reference sequence). The CDR3 sequence: CSAQEETQYF. CDR3 nucleotide sequence: TGCAGTGCTCAAGAAGAGACCCAGTACTTC.

This clonotype was recorded many times. The rearrangement links TRBV2 to TRBJ2-1, with D uncertain. CDR3 length equals 15 residues. Trimming removed 5 bases at V and 2 bases at J, with 13 bases between. Germline CDR1 reads SNHLY; CDR2 reads FYNNEI. As DNA, the CDR3 is TGTGCCAGCAGTCCAAAACTTGGTGCCTACAATGAGCAGTTCTTC. Its protein product is CASSPKLGAYNEQFF. Complete variable domain (other parts from reference TRBV2 and TRBJ2-1): EPEVTQTPSHQVTQMGQEVILRCVPISNHLYFYWYRQILGQKVEFLVSFYNNEISEKSEIFDDQFSVERPDGSNFTLKIRSTKLEDSAMYFCASSPKLGAYNEQFFGPGTRLTVL.

This clonotype appeared many times. The chain recombines TRBV7-3 with TRBJ2-1; 13 bases fit TRBD2. The CDR3 spans 15 residues. Trimming at V came to 5 bases and at J to 6 bases, leaving 4 bases not matched to a gene. The germline CDR1 and CDR2 sequences are SGHTA and FQGTGA. The CDR3 loop is CASSPTSGGFNEQFF. CDR3 sequence (DNA): TGTGCCAGCAGCCCGACTAGCGGGGGGTTCAATGAGCAGTTCTTC.

This clonotype was counted at least ten times. The rearrangement uses TRBV2 and TRBJ2-7; 8 bases are shared with TRBD2. The ends lost 7 bases at V and 6 bases at J; junction bases unmatched: 14. This CDR3 spans 15 amino acids. Germline lookup yields CDR1 SNHLY and CDR2 FYNNEI. The CDR3 coding sequence is TGTGCCAGCATTCTGCCGGGACTAGGTTATTCCGAGCAGTACTTC. This sequence encodes CASILPGLGYSEQYF.

In this sample, this clonotype turned up many times. This chain connects TRBV28 to TRBJ1-5; perhaps TRBD1 as D (5 bases). There are 16 residues in the CDR3. Trimming cost V 5 bases and J 6 bases, with 20 bases left between them. Germline V lookup: CDR1 MDHEN, CDR2 SYDVKM. CDR3 sequence (DNA): TGTGCCAGCAGTCCGCTCTCTGTGGGGGGAGGTCAGCCCCAGCATTTT. This translates into CASSPLSVGGGQPQHF.

On this clonotype itself: Since the CDR3 does not end with the conserved phenylalanine or tryptophan, this likely comes from a read error. The chain carries TRBV12-3 or TRBV12-4 and TRBJ1-5, with 9 positions matching TRBD1. This CDR3 comprises 15 residues. The V gene end was trimmed by 6 bases and the J gene end by 6 bases; junction bases not matched to a gene: 9. The CDR3 protein is CASSPQGAERQPQHL. The CDR3 DNA reads as TGTGCCAGCAGCCCACAGGGGGCGGAACGTCAGCCCCAGCATCTT.

This clonotype has a count of ten or more. The chain uses TRBV28 and TRBJ1-2; D is undetermined. This CDR3 contains 12 residues. V was shortened by 5 bases and J by 8 bases, with 12 bases between the two germline ends. Germline CDR1 MDHEN, CDR2 SYDVKM. CDR3 sequence (DNA): TGTGCCAGCAGTCCAACCGCGGGCGGCTACACCTTC. Its protein product is CASSPTAGGYTF.

This rearrangement joins TRBV7-3 to TRBJ2-7; 7 bases align to TRBD2. V lost 5 bases to trimming and J lost 6 bases; unmatched junction nucleotides: 7. Per the germline V gene, CDR1 is SGHTA and CDR2 is FQGTGA. The CDR3 runs 13 residues. CDR3 sequence: CASSTERDTEQYF. The DNA of the CDR3 is TGTGCCAGCAGCACGGAGCGGGATACCGAGCAGTACTTC.

The rearrangement joins TRBV28 to TRBJ2-3, with D perhaps matching TRBD1 or TRBD2 (5 bases each). CDR3 length: 18 amino acids. The germline CDR1 and CDR2 sequences are MDHEN and SYDVKM. V dropped 4 bases and J dropped 4 bases, with 24 bases sitting between them. The CDR3 sequence: CASSSPRERWSSADTQYF. CDR3 nucleotides: TGTGCCAGCAGTTCGCCCAGGGAGAGGTGGTCATCAGCAGATACGCAGTATTTT.

There are many counts of this clonotype. The chain combines TRBV12-3 or TRBV12-4 with TRBJ2-1; 11 nucleotides agree with TRBD2. This CDR3 has 16 residues. After removal of 1 base from V and 10 bases from J, the junction contained 9 bases not matched to a gene. The CDR3 reads CASSLGWTSGSGEQFF. CDR3 DNA: TGTGCCAGCAGTTTAGGGTGGACTAGCGGGTCGGGCGAGCAGTTCTTC.

This clonotype was counted only a few times. This chain joins TRBV12-5 and TRBJ1-3; possible D gene TRBD1, 5 bases. The germline V gene encodes CDR1 LGHNT and CDR2 FRNRAP. V lost 8 bases and J lost 2, with 13 bases in between. CDR3 length: 14 residues. This CDR3 is CASLEGGAGNTIYF. Here the CDR3 DNA reads TGTGCTAGTCTAGAAGGAGGGGCTGGAAACACCATATATTTT.

V is TRBV29-1 and J is TRBJ2-2, with TRBD2 matching 7 bases. V shed 3 bases, J shed 9 bases, and the junction held 13 bases outside the gene matches. The germline gives CDR1 SQVTM, CDR2 ANQGSEA. The CDR3 extends over 15 amino acids. The CDR3, as DNA: TGCAGCGTTGATGCGGCTAGCGGAGGTTCGAGGGAGCTGTTTTTT. Translation: CSVDAASGGSRELFF.

J is TRBJ2-5 and V is TRBV4-2, with 9 nucleotides matching TRBD2. The CDR3 is 15 amino acids. Germline V gene data show CDR1 as LGHNA and CDR2 as YNFKEQ. J was trimmed by 2 bases and V by 3 bases; bases with no gene match: 4. CDR3 in DNA: TGTGCCAGCAGCCACGGGACTAGCCGTCAAGAGACCCAGTACTTC. It translates to CASSHGTSRQETQYF.

This clonotype occurred many times. The CDR3 DNA sequence: TGTGCCAGCAGCAACGGACAGGGGGCCTACGAGCAGTACTTC. Its translation: CASSNGQGAYEQYF. This rearrangement joins TRBV5-6 to TRBJ2-7; TRBD1 matches at 10 bases. V was clipped by 4 bases and J by 2 bases; unmatched bases: 3. Germline assignment: CDR1 SGHDT and CDR2 YYEEEE. The CDR3 spans 14 residues.

This clonotype was detected ten times or more. The rearrangement joins TRBV2 to TRBJ2-1; 9 bases align to TRBD2. The germline V gene has CDR1 SNHLY and CDR2 FYNNEI. The CDR3 is 15 residues long. Unmatched junction bases numbered 12, after V lost 10 bases and J lost 5 bases. The chain's CDR3 is CATKGGGRADNEQFF. In nucleotides, the CDR3 is TGTGCCACTAAAGGGGGCGGGAGGGCCGACAATGAGCAGTTCTTC.